This is a list of T cell receptor beta chains from one sample in a study of Graves' ophthalmopathy and Graves' hyperthyroidism. TCRdb re-called the multiplex PCR reads through MiXCR, storing one row per CDR3 protein. The table lists fewer than 600,000 distinct CDR3 sequences, around an eighth of them singletons, with more than 8.5% in the top ten. Sequences were obtained from blood. Receptors originate from a woman aged 30 to 39 with Graves' ophthalmopathy. Both conserved end residues are part of each CDR3. A D gene is named only where the DNA matches it firmly. Rows may omit the clone size; those that give it use once, few, many or a size class.

d_call: TRBD1; j_call: TRBJ2-5; clone_size: NA; v_call: TRBV12-3/TRBV12-4; cdr3_aa: CASTPTGNREETQYF; cdr3_nt: TGTGCCAGCACCCCGACAGGGAACCGAGAAGAGACCCAGTACTTC
d_call: TRBD1; j_call: TRBJ1-5; clone_size: few; v_call: TRBV3-1; cdr3_aa: CASSLGTGLLWPQHF; cdr3_nt: TGTGCCAGCAGCCTTGGGACAGGGTTACTGTGGCCCCAGCATTTT
d_call: NA; j_call: TRBJ1-1; clone_size: NA; v_call: TRBV11-3; cdr3_aa: CASSLDPGPNTEAFF; cdr3_nt: TGTGCCAGCAGCTTAGACCCAGGTCCGAACACTGAAGCTTTCTTT
d_call: NA; j_call: TRBJ1-2; clone_size: many; v_call: TRBV29-1; cdr3_aa: CSVLGVEGRSYGYTF; cdr3_nt: TGCAGCGTCCTGGGTGTGGAGGGGCGAAGCTATGGCTACACCTTC
d_call: NA; j_call: TRBJ1-2; clone_size: few; v_call: TRBV5-1; cdr3_aa: CASSQRLVGGYTF; cdr3_nt: TGCGCCAGCAGCCAGCGACTGGTGGGAGGCTACACCTTC
d_call: TRBD2; j_call: TRBJ2-7; clone_size: many; v_call: TRBV14; cdr3_aa: CASSRGLAGGIGEQYF; cdr3_nt: TGTGCCAGCAGCCGAGGACTAGCGGGAGGAATTGGCGAGCAGTACTTC
d_call: NA; j_call: TRBJ2-2; clone_size: many; v_call: TRBV28; cdr3_aa: CASSLGGGSGELFF; cdr3_nt: TGTGCCAGCAGTCTCGGTGGGGGTAGCGGGGAGCTGTTTTTT
d_call: NA; j_call: TRBJ1-1; clone_size: many; v_call: TRBV7-8; cdr3_aa: CASSLATEGLNTEAFF; cdr3_nt: TGTGCCAGCAGCTTAGCGACCGAGGGATTGAACACTGAAGCTTTCTTT
d_call: NA; j_call: TRBJ1-5; clone_size: many; v_call: TRBV24-1; cdr3_aa: CATSDGPGDYQPQHF; cdr3_nt: TGTGCCACCAGTGACGGGCCGGGGGATTATCAGCCCCAGCATTTT
d_call: TRBD1; j_call: TRBJ2-2; clone_size: NA; v_call: TRBV6-1; cdr3_aa: CASIRGQGSELFF; cdr3_nt: TGTGCCAGCATTCGTGGACAGGGTTCAGAGCTGTTTTTT
d_call: NA; j_call: TRBJ1-2; clone_size: many; v_call: TRBV19; cdr3_aa: CASRPNRGRLDYGYTF; cdr3_nt: TGTGCCAGTAGGCCAAACAGAGGGCGCCTCGACTATGGCTACACCTTC
d_call: TRBD1; j_call: TRBJ2-7; clone_size: many; v_call: TRBV12-3/TRBV12-4; cdr3_aa: CASSSGTGGSEQYF; cdr3_nt: TGTGCCAGCAGTTCCGGGACAGGGGGATCCGAGCAGTACTTC
d_call: NA; j_call: TRBJ2-7; clone_size: many; v_call: TRBV11-1; cdr3_aa: CASSKDAQGGQYF; cdr3_nt: TGTGCCAGCAGCAAAGATGCACAGGGAGGGCAGTACTTC
d_call: NA; j_call: TRBJ1-1; clone_size: many; v_call: TRBV20-1; cdr3_aa: CSASPVGQETEAFF; cdr3_nt: TGCAGTGCTAGTCCTGTCGGCCAAGAGACTGAAGCTTTCTTT
d_call: NA; j_call: TRBJ1-2; clone_size: many; v_call: TRBV6-5; cdr3_aa: CASSVKIGDYGYTF; cdr3_nt: TGTGCCAGCAGCGTAAAGATTGGTGACTATGGCTACACCTTC
d_call: NA; j_call: TRBJ1-1; clone_size: many; v_call: TRBV15; cdr3_aa: CATAAPRNTEAFF; cdr3_nt: TGTGCCACAGCTGCTCCGAGGAACACTGAAGCTTTCTTT
d_call: TRBD1; j_call: TRBJ1-1; clone_size: few; v_call: TRBV10-3; cdr3_aa: CAITPDRDNTEAFF; cdr3_nt: TGTGCCATCACCCCGGACAGGGATAACACTGAAGCTTTCTTT
d_call: TRBD1; j_call: TRBJ1-2; clone_size: many; v_call: TRBV4-1; cdr3_aa: CASSQDRLAGGHYGYTF; cdr3_nt: TGCGCCAGCAGCCAAGATCGTCTCGCAGGGGGCCATTATGGCTACACCTTC
d_call: TRBD2; j_call: TRBJ2-7; clone_size: many; v_call: TRBV20-1; cdr3_aa: CSANSGEGSSYEQYF; cdr3_nt: TGCAGTGCTAATTCGGGGGAGGGCTCCTCCTACGAGCAGTACTTC
d_call: NA; j_call: TRBJ1-3; clone_size: many; v_call: TRBV3-1; cdr3_aa: CASGNGNTIYF; cdr3_nt: TGTGCCAGCGGGAATGGAAACACCATATATTTT
d_call: TRBD1; j_call: TRBJ2-5; clone_size: few; v_call: TRBV11-2; cdr3_aa: CASSSGDRAETQYF; cdr3_nt: TGTGCCAGCAGCTCCGGGGACAGGGCAGAGACCCAGTACTTC
d_call: NA; j_call: TRBJ2-5; clone_size: few; v_call: TRBV12-3/TRBV12-4; cdr3_aa: CVSSPPARRGRETQYF; cdr3_nt: TGTGTCAGCAGTCCCCCGGCTAGAAGAGGGCGAGAGACCCAGTACTTC
d_call: NA; j_call: TRBJ1-1; clone_size: NA; v_call: TRBV9; cdr3_aa: CASSVVQGREAFF; cdr3_nt: TGTGCCAGCAGCGTAGTCCAGGGACGTGAAGCTTTCTTT
d_call: NA; j_call: TRBJ1-2; clone_size: many; v_call: TRBV27; cdr3_aa: CASSLSVLGGHYGYTF; cdr3_nt: TGTGCCAGCAGTTTATCGGTTCTGGGGGGGCACTATGGCTACACCTTC
d_call: NA; j_call: TRBJ1-1; clone_size: many; v_call: TRBV19; cdr3_aa: CASSKYRMNTEAFF; cdr3_nt: TGTGCCAGTAGTAAGTACAGGATGAACACTGAAGCTTTCTTT
d_call: TRBD1; j_call: TRBJ2-5; clone_size: few; v_call: TRBV7-3; cdr3_aa: CASIYRGTDREEEETQYF; cdr3_nt: TGTGCCAGCATCTACCGGGGAACGGACAGGGAAGAAGAAGAGACCCAGTACTTC
d_call: NA; j_call: TRBJ2-5; clone_size: many; v_call: TRBV28; cdr3_aa: CASSLFSHPAQETQYF; cdr3_nt: TGTGCCAGCAGTTTGTTCTCTCATCCCGCCCAAGAGACCCAGTACTTC
d_call: NA; j_call: TRBJ2-7; clone_size: many; v_call: TRBV24-1; cdr3_aa: CATSLGTVADEQYF; cdr3_nt: TGTGCCACCTCGTTGGGGACGGTGGCGGACGAGCAGTACTTC
d_call: NA; j_call: TRBJ2-7; clone_size: many; v_call: TRBV20-1; cdr3_aa: CSARSPGVSGKKYEQYF; cdr3_nt: TGCAGTGCTAGAAGCCCTGGAGTTTCAGGGAAAAAATACGAGCAGTACTTC
d_call: NA; j_call: TRBJ2-5; clone_size: many; v_call: TRBV20-1; cdr3_aa: CSARDEGRGETQYF; cdr3_nt: TGCAGTGCTAGAGATGAGGGCCGTGGGGAGACCCAGTACTTC